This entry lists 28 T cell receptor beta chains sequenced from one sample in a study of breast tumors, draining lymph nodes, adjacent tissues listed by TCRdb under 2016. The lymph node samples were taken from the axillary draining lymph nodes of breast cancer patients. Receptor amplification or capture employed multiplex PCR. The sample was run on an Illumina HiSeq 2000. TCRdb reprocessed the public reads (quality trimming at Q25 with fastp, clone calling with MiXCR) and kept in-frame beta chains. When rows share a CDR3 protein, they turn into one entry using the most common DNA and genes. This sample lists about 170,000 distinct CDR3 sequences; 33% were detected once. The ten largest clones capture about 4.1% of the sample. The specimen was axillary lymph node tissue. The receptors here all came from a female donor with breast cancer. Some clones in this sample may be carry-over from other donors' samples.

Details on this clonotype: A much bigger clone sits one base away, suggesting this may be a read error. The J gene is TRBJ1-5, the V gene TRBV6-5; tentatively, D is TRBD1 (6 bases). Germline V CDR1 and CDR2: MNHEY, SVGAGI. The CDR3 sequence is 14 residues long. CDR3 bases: TGTGCCAGCAGTTCACAGGGCAAGAATCAGCCCCGGCATTTT. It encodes CASSSQGKNQPRHF.

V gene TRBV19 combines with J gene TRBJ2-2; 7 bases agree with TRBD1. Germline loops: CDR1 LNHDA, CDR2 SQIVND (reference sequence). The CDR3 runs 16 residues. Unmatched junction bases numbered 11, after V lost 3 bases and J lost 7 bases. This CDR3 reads CASSIPGTAMRGELFF. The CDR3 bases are TGTGCCAGTAGTATTCCCGGGACAGCGATGCGCGGGGAGCTGTTTTTT.

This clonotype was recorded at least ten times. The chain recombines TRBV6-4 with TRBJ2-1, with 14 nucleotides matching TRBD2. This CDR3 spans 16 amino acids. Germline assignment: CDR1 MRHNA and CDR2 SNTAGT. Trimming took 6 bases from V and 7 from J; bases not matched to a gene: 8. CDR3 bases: TGTGCCAGCAGCGACAGACTAGCGGGGGGGCCTAATGAGCAGTTCTTC. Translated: CASSDRLAGGPNEQFF.

DNA of the CDR3: TGTGCCAGTAGTATCGGGGGGGCAAATGAGCAGTTCTTC. Its protein product is CASSIGGANEQFF. The chain joins TRBV19 to TRBJ2-1; 8 positions match TRBD2. V shed 3 bases, J shed 7 bases, and the junction held 2 bases outside the gene matches. Germline loops: CDR1 LNHDA, CDR2 SQIVND (reference sequence). The CDR3 has 13 residues.

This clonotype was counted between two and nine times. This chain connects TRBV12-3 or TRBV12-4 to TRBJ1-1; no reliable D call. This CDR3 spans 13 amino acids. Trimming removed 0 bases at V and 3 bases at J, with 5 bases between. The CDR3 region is CASSLAGYTEAFF. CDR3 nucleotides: TGTGCCAGCAGTTTAGCCGGCTACACTGAAGCTTTCTTT.

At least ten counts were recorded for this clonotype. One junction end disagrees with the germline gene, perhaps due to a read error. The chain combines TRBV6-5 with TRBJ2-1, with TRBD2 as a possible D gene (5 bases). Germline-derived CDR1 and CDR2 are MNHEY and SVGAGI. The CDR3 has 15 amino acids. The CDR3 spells CASSYHPSSNNEQFF. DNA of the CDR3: TGTGCCAGCAGTTATCACCCTAGCTCCAACAATGAGCAGTTCTTC.

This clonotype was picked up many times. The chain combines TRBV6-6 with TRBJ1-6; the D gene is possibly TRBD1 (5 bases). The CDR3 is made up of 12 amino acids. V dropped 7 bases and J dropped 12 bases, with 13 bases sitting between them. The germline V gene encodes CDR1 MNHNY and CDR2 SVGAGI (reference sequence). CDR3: CASTTPGEPLHF. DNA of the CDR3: TGTGCCAGCACTACCCCGGGGGAACCCCTCCACTTT.

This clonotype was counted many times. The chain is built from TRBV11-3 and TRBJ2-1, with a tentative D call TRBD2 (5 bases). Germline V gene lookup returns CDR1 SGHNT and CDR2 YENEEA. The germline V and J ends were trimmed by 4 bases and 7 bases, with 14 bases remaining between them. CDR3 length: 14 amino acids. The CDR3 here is CASSSPASPNEQFF. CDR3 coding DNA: TGTGCCAGCAGCTCCCCGGCTAGCCCGAATGAGCAGTTCTTC.

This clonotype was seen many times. The CDR3 DNA follows: TGTGCCAGCAGGCGCGGGACAGAGGATCAGCCCCAGCATTTT. As protein: CASRRGTEDQPQHF. The V and J genes are TRBV6-5 and TRBJ1-5, with 7 bases matching TRBD1. The CDR3 consists of 14 residues. V lost 6 bases and J lost 5; bases outside the gene matches: 7. Germline loops: CDR1 MNHEY, CDR2 SVGAGI.

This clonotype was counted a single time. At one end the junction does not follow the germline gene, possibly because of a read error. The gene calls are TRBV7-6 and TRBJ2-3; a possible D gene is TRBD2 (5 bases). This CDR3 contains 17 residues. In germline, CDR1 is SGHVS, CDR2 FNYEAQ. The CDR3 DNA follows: TGTGCCTGCAGCTTAAAGGTCGAGGGCCTCCGCGAAGCTACGCAGTATTTT. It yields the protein CACSLKVEGLREATQYF.

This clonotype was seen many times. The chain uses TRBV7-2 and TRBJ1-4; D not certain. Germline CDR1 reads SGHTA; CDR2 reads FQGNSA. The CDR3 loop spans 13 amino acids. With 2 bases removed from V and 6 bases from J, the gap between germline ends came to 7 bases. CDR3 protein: CASSLSPDEKLFF. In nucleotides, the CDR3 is TGTGCCAGCAGCTTATCTCCAGATGAAAAACTGTTTTTT.

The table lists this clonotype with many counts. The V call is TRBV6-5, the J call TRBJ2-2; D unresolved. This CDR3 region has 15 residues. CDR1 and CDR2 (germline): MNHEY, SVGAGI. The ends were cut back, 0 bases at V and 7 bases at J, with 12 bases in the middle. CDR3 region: CASSYSNIAGGELFF. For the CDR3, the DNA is TGTGCCAGCAGTTACTCGAATATAGCCGGCGGGGAGCTGTTTTTT.

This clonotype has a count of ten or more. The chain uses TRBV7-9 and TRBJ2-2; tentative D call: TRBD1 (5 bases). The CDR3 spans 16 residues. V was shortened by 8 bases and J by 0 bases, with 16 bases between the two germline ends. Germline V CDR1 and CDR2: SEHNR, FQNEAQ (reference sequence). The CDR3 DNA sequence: TGTGCCAGCTCTATAGGGGCCGTCGCGAACACCGGGGAGCTGTTTTTT. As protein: CASSIGAVANTGELFF.

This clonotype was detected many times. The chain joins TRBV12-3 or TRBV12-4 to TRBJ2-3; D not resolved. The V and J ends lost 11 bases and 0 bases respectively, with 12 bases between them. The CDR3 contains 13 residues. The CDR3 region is CACRISSTDTQYF. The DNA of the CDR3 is TGTGCCTGTCGGATTTCTAGCACAGATACGCAGTATTTT.

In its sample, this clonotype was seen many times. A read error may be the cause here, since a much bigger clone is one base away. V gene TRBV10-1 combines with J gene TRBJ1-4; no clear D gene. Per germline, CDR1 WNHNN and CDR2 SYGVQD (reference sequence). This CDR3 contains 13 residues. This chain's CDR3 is CASSDSLNEELFF. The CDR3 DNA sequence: TGCGCCAGCAGTGACAGCCTTAATGAAGAACTGTTTTTT.

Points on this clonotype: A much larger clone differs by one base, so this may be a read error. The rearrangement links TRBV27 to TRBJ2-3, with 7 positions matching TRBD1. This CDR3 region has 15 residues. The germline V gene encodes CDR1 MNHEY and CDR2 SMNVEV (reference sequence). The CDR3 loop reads CAGSLYDRVTDTQYF. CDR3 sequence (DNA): TGTGCCGGCAGTTTATACGACAGGGTCACAGATACGCAGTATTTT.

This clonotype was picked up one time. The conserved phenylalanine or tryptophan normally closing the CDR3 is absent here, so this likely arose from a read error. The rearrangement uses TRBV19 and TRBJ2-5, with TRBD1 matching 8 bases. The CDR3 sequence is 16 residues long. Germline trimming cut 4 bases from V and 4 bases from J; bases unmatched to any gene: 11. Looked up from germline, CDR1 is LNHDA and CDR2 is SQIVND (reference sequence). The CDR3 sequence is CASSRRQGCLSETQYS. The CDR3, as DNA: TGTGCCAGTAGTAGAAGACAGGGGTGTCTTTCAGAGACCCAGTACTCC.

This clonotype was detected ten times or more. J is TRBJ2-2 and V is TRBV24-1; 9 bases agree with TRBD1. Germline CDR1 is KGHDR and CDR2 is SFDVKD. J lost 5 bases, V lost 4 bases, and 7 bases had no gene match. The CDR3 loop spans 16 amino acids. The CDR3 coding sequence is TGTGCCACCAGTGACCCCGGGACAGGGTGGACCGGGGAGCTGTTTTTT. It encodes CATSDPGTGWTGELFF.

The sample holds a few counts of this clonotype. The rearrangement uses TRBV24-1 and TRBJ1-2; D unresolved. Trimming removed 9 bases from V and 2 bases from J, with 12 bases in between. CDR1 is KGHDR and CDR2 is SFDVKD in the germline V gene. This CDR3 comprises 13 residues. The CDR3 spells CATGEGGNYGYTF. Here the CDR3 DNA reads TGTGCCACCGGCGAGGGAGGGAACTATGGCTACACCTTC.

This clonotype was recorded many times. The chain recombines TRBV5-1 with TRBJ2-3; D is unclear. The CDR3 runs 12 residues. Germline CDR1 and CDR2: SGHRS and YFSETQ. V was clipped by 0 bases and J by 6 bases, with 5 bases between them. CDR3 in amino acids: CASSLEQDTQYF. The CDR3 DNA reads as TGCGCCAGCAGCTTGGAACAGGATACGCAGTATTTT.

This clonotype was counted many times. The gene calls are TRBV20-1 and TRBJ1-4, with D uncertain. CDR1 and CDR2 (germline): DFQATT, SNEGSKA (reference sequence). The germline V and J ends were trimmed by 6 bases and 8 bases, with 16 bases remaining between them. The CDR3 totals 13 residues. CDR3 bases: TGCAGTGCGGACGGCGGCCTCGGGGAAAAACTGTTTTTT. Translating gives CSADGGLGEKLFF.

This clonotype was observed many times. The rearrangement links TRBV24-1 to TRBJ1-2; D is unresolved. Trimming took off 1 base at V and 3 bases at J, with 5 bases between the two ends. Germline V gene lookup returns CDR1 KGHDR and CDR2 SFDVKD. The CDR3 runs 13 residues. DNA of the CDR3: TGTGCCACCAGTGATTTCAGCGACTATGGCTACACCTTC. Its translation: CATSDFSDYGYTF.

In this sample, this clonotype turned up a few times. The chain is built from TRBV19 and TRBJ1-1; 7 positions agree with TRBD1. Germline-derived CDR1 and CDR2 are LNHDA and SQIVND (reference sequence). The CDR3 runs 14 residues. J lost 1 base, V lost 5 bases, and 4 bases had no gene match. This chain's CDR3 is CASSYDRENTEAFF. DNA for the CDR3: TGTGCCAGTAGTTATGACAGGGAGAACACTGAAGCTTTCTTT.

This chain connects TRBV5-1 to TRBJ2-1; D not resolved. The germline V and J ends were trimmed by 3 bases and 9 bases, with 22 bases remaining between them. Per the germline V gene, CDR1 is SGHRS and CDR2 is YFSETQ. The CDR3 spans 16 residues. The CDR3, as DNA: TGCGCCAGCAGCTCCTTGACGGGCTCCCGGCACGGTGAGCAGTTCTTC. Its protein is CASSSLTGSRHGEQFF.

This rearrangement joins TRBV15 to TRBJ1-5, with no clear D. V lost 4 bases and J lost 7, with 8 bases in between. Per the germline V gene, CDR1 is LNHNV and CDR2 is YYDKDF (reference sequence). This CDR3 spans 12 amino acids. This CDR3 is CATSKGDQPQHF. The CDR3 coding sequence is TGTGCCACCAGCAAGGGCGACCAGCCCCAGCATTTT.

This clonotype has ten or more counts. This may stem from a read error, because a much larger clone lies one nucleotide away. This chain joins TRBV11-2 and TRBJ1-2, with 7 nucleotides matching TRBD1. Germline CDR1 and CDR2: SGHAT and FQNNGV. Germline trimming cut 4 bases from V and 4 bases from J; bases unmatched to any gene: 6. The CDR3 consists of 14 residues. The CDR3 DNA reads TGTGCCAGCAGCTACAGCACAGGGGCCTATGGCTACACCTTC. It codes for CASSYSTGAYGYTF.

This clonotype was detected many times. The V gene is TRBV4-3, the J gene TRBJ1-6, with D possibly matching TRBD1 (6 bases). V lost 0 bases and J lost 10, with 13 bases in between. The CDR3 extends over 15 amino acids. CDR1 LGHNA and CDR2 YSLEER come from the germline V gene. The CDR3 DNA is TGCGCCAGCAGCCAAGACCCAGGGGTCAGCTCACCCCTCCACTTT. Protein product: CASSQDPGVSSPLHF.

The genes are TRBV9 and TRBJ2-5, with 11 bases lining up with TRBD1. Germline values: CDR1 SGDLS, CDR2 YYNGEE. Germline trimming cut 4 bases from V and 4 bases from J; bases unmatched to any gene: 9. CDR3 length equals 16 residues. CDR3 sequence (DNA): TGTGCCAGCAGCCCAGCGGGGACAGGGGGGGTAGAGACCCAGTACTTC. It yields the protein CASSPAGTGGVETQYF.